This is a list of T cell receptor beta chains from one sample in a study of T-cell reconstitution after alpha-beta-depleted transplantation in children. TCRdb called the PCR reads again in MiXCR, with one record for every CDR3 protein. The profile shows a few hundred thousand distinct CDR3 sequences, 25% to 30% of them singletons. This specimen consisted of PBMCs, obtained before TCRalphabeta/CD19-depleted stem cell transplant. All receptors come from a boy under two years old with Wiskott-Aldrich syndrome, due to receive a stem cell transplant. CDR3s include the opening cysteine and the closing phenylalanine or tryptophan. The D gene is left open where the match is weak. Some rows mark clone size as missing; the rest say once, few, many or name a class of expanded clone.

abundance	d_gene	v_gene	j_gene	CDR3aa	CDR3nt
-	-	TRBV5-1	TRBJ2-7	CASSAPGAYEQYF	TGCGCCAGCAGCGCCCCAGGGGCCTACGAGCAGTACTTC
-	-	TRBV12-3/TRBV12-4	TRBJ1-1	CASSLGHYTEAFF	TGTGCCAGCAGTTTAGGACACTACACTGAAGCTTTCTTT
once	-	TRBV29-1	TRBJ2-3	CSARRVTGTDTQYF	TGCAGCGCTAGAAGAGTTACGGGGACAGATACGCAGTATTTT
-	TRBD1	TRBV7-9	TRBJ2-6	CASSPTTGSAGANVLTF	TGTGCCAGCAGCCCCACGACAGGGTCAGCTGGGGCCAACGTCCTGACTTTC
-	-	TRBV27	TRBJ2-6	CASSASYGRGGSGANVLTF	TGTGCCAGCAGTGCCTCTTATGGCAGGGGCGGTTCTGGGGCCAACGTCCTGACTTTC
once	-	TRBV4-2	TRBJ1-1	CASSQGGVIDTEAFF	TGTGCCAGCAGCCAAGGGGGGGTGATCGACACTGAAGCTTTCTTT
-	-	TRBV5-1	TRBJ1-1	CASNKDKGGTEAFF	TGCGCCAGCAACAAAGACAAAGGTGGGACTGAAGCTTTCTTT
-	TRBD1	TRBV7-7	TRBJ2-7	CASSTPPGQGFPIYEQYF	TGTGCCAGCAGCACCCCGCCGGGACAGGGCTTCCCCATTTACGAGCAGTACTTC
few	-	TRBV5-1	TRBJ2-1	CASSSDGREQFF	TGCGCCAGCAGCTCAGACGGTAGAGAGCAGTTCTTC
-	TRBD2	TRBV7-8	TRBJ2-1	CASSLGLAGLGPSYNEQFF	TGTGCCAGCAGCTTAGGACTAGCGGGGTTGGGCCCCTCCTACAATGAGCAGTTCTTC
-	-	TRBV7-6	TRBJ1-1	CASSLERGATEAFF	TGTGCCAGCAGCTTAGAAAGGGGTGCAACTGAAGCTTTCTTT
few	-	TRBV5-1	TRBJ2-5	CASSFGDSTWETQYF	TGCGCCAGCAGCTTCGGGGATTCGACATGGGAGACCCAGTACTTC
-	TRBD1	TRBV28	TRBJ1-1	CASTLTGTGYTEAFF	TGTGCCAGCACCCTGACCGGGACAGGGTACACTGAAGCTTTCTTT
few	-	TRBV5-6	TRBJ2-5	CASSSRLVVETQYF	TGTGCCAGCAGCTCCAGACTAGTTGTGGAGACCCAGTACTTC
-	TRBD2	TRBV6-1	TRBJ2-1	CASSEGLAGAYNEQFF	TGTGCCAGCAGTGAAGGACTAGCGGGAGCTTACAATGAGCAGTTCTTC